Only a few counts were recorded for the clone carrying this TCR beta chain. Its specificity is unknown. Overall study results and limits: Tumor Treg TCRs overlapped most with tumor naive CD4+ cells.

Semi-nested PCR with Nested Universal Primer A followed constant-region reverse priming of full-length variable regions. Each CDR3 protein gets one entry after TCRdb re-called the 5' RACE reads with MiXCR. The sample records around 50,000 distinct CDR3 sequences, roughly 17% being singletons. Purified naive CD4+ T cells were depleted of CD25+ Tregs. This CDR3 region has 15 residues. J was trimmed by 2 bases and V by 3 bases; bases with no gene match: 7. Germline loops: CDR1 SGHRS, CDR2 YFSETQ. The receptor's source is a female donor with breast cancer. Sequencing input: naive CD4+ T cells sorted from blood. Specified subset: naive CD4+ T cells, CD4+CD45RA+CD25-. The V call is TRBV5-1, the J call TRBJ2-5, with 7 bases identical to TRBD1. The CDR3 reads CASSYWTGAQETQYF. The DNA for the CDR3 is TGCGCCAGCAGCTACTGGACAGGAGCACAAGAGACCCAGTACTTC.